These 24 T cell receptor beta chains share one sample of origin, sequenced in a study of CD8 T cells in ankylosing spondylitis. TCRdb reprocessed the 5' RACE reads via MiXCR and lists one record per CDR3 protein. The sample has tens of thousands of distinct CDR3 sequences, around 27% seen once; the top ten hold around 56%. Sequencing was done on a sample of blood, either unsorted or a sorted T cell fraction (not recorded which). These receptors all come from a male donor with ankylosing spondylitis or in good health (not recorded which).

The CDR3: CSARVPRPEKGAFF. CDR3 in DNA: TGCAGTGCTAGAGTTCCCAGACCGGAGAAGGGAGCTTTCTTT. The chain links TRBV20-1 to TRBJ1-1; D is ambiguous. Trimming took off 1 base at V and 10 bases at J, with 19 bases between the two ends. The CDR3 totals 14 residues. Germline V CDR1 and CDR2: DFQATT, SNEGSKA (reference sequence).

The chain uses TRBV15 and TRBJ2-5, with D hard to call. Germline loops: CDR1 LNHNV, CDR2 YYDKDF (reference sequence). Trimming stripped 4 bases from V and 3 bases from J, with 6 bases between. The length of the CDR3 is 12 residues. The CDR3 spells CATSIREETQYF. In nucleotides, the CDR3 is TGTGCCACCAGCATACGAGAAGAGACCCAGTACTTC.

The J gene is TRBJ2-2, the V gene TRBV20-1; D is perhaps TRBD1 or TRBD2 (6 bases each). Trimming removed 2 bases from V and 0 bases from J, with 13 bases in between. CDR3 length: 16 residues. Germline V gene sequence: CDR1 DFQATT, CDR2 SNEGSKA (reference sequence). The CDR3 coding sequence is TGCAGTGCTAGAAGTACCGGGGGCCCGAACACCGGGGAGCTGTTTTTT. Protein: CSARSTGGPNTGELFF.

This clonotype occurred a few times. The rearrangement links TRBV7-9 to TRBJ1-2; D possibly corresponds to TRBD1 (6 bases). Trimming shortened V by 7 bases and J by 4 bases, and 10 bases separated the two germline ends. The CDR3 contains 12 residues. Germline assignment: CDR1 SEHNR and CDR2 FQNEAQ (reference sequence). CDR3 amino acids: CASMGGGYGYTF. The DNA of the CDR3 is TGTGCCAGCATGGGGGGCGGCTATGGCTACACCTTC.

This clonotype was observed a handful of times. CDR3 coding DNA: TGTGCCAGCAGCTTAGTAGTAGCGGGAGCCTATGAGCAGTTCTTC. Amino acid sequence: CASSLVVAGAYEQFF. The gene calls are TRBV11-2 and TRBJ2-1, with 9 bases lining up with TRBD2. Trimming cost V 1 base and J 8 bases; bases outside gene matches: 6. Germline V lookup: CDR1 SGHAT, CDR2 FQNNGV. This CDR3 has 15 residues.

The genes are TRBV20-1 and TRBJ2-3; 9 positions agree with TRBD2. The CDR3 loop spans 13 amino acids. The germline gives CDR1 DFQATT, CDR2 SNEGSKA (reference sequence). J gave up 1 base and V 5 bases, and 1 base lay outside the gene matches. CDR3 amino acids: CSAERGGTDTQYF. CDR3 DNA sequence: TGCAGTGCTGAGCGGGGGGGCACAGATACGCAGTATTTT.

The CDR3 here is CASSTPGGAGGSADEQFF. The CDR3, as DNA: TGTGCCAGCAGCACCCCGGGGGGAGCGGGGGGGTCAGCGGATGAGCAGTTCTTC. The V call is TRBV7-9, the J call TRBJ2-1; TRBD2 agrees at 10 bases. There are 18 residues in the CDR3. Germline assignment: CDR1 SEHNR and CDR2 FQNEAQ (reference sequence). Trimming cost V 5 bases and J 8 bases; bases outside gene matches: 18. The whole variable domain, remainder taken from reference TRBV7-9 and TRBJ2-1, is DTGVSQNPRHKITKRGQNVTFRCDPISEHNRLYWYRQTLGQGPEFLTYFQNEAQLEKSRLLSDRFSAERPKGSFSTLEIQRTEQGDSAMYLCASSTPGGAGGSADEQFFGPGTRLTVL.

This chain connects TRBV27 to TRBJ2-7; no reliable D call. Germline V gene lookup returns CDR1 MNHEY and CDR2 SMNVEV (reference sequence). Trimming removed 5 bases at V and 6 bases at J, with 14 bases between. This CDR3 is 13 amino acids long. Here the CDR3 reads CASSPPSTLEQYF. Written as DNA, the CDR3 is TGTGCCAGCAGTCCGCCTAGTACGCTCGAGCAGTACTTC.

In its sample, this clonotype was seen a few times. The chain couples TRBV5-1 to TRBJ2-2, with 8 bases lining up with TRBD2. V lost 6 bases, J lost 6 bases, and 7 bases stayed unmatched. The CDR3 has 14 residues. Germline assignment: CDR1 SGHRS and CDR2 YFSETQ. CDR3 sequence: CASTPGLGAGELFF. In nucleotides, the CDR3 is TGCGCCAGCACCCCGGGACTAGGAGCCGGGGAGCTGTTTTTT. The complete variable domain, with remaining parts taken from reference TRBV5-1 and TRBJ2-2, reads KAGVTQTPRYLIKTRGQQVTLSCSPISGHRSVSWYQQTPGQGLQFLFEYFSETQRNKGNFPGRFSGRQFSNSRSEMNVSTLELGDSALYLCASTPGLGAGELFFGEGSRLTVL.

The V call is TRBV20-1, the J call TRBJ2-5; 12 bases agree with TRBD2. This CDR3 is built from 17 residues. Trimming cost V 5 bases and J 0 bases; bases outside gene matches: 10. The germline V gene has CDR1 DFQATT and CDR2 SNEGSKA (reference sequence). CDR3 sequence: CSAPGGLAGRYQETQYF. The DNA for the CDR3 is TGCAGTGCTCCGGGAGGACTAGCGGGGCGGTACCAAGAGACCCAGTACTTC.

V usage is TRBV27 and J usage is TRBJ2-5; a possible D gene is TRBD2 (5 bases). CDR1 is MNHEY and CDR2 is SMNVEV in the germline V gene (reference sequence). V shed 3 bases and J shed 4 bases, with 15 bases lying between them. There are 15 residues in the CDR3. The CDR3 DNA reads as TGTGCCAGCAGTTTGACCGGGAATGGGGTAGAGACCCAGTACTTC. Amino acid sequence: CASSLTGNGVETQYF.

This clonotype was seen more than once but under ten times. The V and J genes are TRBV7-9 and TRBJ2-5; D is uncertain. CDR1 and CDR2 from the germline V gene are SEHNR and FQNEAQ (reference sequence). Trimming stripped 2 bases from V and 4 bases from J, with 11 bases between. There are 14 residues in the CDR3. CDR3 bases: TGTGCCAGCAGCTTACTCTCTCGAGGAGAGACCCAGTACTTC. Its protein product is CASSLLSRGETQYF. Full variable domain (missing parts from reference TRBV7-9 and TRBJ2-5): DTGVSQNPRHKITKRGQNVTFRCDPISEHNRLYWYRQTLGQGPEFLTYFQNEAQLEKSRLLSDRFSAERPKGSFSTLEIQRTEQGDSAMYLCASSLLSRGETQYFGPGTRLLVL.

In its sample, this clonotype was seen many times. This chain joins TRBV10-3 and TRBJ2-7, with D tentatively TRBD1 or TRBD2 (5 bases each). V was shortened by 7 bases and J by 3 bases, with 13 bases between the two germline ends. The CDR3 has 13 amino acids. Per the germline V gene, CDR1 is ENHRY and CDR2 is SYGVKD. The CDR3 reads CAITPGPHYEQYF. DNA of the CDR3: TGTGCCATCACCCCGGGACCGCACTACGAGCAGTACTTC.

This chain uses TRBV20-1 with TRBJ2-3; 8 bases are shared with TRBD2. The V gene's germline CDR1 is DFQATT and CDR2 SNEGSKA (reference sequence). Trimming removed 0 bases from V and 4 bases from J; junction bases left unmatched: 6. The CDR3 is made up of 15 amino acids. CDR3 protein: CSARDLTSVPDTQYF. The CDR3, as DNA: TGCAGTGCTAGAGACCTGACTAGCGTCCCAGATACGCAGTATTTT.

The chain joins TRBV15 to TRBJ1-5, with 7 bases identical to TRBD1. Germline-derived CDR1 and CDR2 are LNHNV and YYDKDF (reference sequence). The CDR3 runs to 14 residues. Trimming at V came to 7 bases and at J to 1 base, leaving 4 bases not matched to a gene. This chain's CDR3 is CATKTGLSNQPQHF. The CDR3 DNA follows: TGTGCCACCAAGACAGGGTTGAGCAATCAGCCCCAGCATTTT.

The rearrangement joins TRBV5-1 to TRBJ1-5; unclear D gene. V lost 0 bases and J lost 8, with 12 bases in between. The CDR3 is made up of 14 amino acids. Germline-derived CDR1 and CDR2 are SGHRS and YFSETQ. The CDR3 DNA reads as TGCGCCAGCAGCTTGGGCCGACTCACCGAGCCCCAGCATTTT. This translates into CASSLGRLTEPQHF.

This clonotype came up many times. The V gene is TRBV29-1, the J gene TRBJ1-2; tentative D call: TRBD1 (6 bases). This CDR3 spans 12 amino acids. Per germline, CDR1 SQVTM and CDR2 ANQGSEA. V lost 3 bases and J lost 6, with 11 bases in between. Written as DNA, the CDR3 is TGCAGCGTTGATCCCAGGGGAGATGGCTACACCTTC. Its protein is CSVDPRGDGYTF.

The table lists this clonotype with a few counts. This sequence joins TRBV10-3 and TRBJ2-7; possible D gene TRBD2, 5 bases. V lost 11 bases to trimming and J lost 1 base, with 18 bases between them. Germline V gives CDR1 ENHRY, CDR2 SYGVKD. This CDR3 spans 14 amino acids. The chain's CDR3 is CASGSGIQSYEQYF. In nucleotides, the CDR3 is TGTGCCTCCGGTTCCGGGATTCAGTCCTACGAGCAGTACTTC.

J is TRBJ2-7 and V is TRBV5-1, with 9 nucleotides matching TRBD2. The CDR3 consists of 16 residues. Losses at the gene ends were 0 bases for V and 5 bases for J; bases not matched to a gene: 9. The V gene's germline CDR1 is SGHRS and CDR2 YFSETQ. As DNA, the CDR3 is TGCGCCAGCAGCTTGGTATTAGCGGGAGTTACCCACGAGCAGTACTTC. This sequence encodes CASSLVLAGVTHEQYF.

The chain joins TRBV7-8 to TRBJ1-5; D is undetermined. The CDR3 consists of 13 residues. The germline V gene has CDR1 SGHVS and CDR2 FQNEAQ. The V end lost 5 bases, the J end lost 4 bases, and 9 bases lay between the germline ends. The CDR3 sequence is CASSTTSNQPQHF. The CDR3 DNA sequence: TGTGCCAGCAGCACGACCTCTAATCAGCCCCAGCATTTT. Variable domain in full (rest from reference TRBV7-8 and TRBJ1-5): GAGVSQSPRYKVAKRGQDVALRCDPISGHVSLFWYQQALGQGPEFLTYFQNEAQLDKSGLPSDRFFAERPEGSVSTLKIQRTQQEDSAVYLCASSTTSNQPQHFGDGTRLSIL.

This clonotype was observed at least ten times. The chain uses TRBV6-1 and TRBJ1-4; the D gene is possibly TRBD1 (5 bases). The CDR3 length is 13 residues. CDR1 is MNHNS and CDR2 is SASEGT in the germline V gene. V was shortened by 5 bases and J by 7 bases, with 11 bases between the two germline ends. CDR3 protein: CASSLRQREKLFF. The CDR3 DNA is TGTGCCAGCAGTCTTCGACAGCGTGAAAAACTGTTTTTT.

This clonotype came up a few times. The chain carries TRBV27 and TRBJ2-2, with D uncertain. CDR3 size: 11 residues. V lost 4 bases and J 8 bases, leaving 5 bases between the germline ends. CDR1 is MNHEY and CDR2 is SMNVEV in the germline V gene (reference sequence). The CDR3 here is CASSSLGELFF. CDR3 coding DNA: TGTGCCAGCAGTTCGTTAGGGGAGCTGTTTTTT.

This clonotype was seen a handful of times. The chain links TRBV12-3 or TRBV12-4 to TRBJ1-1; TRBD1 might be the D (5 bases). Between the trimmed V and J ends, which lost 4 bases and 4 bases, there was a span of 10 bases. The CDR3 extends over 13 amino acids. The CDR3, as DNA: TGTGCCAGCAGTTACATGGGGGGCACTGAAGCTTTCTTT. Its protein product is CASSYMGGTEAFF.

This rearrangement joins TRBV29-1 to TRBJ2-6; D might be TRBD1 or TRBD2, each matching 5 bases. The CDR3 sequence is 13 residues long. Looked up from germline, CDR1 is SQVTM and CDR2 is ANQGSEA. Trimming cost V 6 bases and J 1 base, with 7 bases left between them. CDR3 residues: CSVGESGANVLTF. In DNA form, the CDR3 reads TGCAGCGTGGGGGAGTCTGGGGCCAACGTCCTGACTTTC.